Included here is one T cell receptor (beta chain) sequence, with context. The data derive from a study of patients and donors after allogeneic stem cell transplantation. V dropped 2 bases and J dropped 9 bases, with 13 bases sitting between them. The CDR3 covers 13 residues. The germline CDR1 and CDR2 sequences are MNHEY and SMNVEV (reference sequence). Using its own MiXCR run on the RT-PCR reads, TCRdb lists one record per CDR3 protein. The sample lists roughly 960,000 distinct CDR3 sequences, about a sixth occurring once. The chain employs TRBV27 and TRBJ1-1; D call uncertain. Specimen: blood, either unsorted or a sorted T cell fraction (not recorded which). The receptor was derived from a human donor who was either an allogeneic HSCT recipient or a stem cell or donor lymphocyte infusion donor (not recorded which). It is not recorded whose cells these are; they may come from a transplant donor. The CDR3 region is CASSLKGSLKAFF. CDR3 DNA sequence: TGTGCCAGCAGTTTAAAGGGCAGCCTTAAAGCTTTCTTT.